The 25 T cell receptor beta chains presented below share a single source sample, sequenced in a study of T cells in Graves' hyperthyroidism and ophthalmopathy. RNA transcripts yielded amplified TCR beta CDR3 regions. An initial round of RT-PCR targeting the TCR CDR3 relied on the HTBI primer set. Using its own MiXCR run on the multiplex PCR reads, TCRdb lists one record per CDR3 protein. The top ten hold approximately 7.5% of the sample, which has some 440,000 distinct CDR3 sequences, 15% to 19% seen once. The source material was blood. The receptors were sampled from a woman under 30 with Graves' hyperthyroidism.

The rearrangement uses TRBV20-1 and TRBJ2-7, with D unclear. The germline CDR1 and CDR2 sequences are DFQATT and SNEGSKA (reference sequence). The CDR3 length is 12 residues. Trimming cost V 6 bases and J 0 bases, with 9 bases left between them. CDR3 sequence: CSAMLGSYEQYF. CDR3 sequence (DNA): TGCAGTGCGATGCTGGGCTCCTACGAGCAGTACTTC.

This clonotype was detected many times. The genes are TRBV30 and TRBJ1-1; the D is unclear. Looked up from germline, CDR1 is GTSNPN and CDR2 is SVGIG (reference sequence). The length of the CDR3 is 12 residues. The CDR3 coding sequence is TGTGCTTCAGCCGTGGGAAACACTGAAGCTTTCTTT. Its protein product is CASAVGNTEAFF.

At least ten counts were recorded for this clonotype. This chain links TRBV18 with TRBJ1-1; D is unclear. Germline V gene data show CDR1 as KGHSH and CDR2 as LQKENI. V gave up 0 bases and J gave up 1 base, with 6 bases separating them. The CDR3 extends over 14 amino acids. CDR3 loop: CASSPPLPNTEAFF. The DNA of the CDR3 is TGTGCCAGCTCACCACCCTTGCCGAACACTGAAGCTTTCTTT.

Comments on this clonotype: Since a much larger clone is just one base distant, this may be a read error. In DNA form, the CDR3 reads TGTGCCTGGCAGGGAGGCAGCAATCAGCCCCAGCATTTT. Protein: CAWQGGSNQPQHF. The chain uses TRBV30 and TRBJ1-5; the D gene is possibly TRBD1 (5 bases). The CDR3 totals 13 residues. CDR1 GTSNPN and CDR2 SVGIG come from the germline V gene (reference sequence). V lost 5 bases and J lost 1, with 9 bases in between.

There are many counts of this clonotype. The chain carries TRBV6-1 and TRBJ2-1, with 11 positions matching TRBD2. The germline CDR1 and CDR2 sequences are MNHNS and SASEGT. The J segment lost 6 bases and the V segment lost 6 bases, leaving 7 bases of the junction unmatched. The CDR3 runs 15 residues. The CDR3 DNA reads TGTGCCAGCAGACTGGGACTAGCGGTCTTCAATGAGCAGTTCTTC. Translated, it gives CASRLGLAVFNEQFF.

The chain combines TRBV20-1 with TRBJ2-7, with 8 bases fitting TRBD2. Germline V gene lookup returns CDR1 DFQATT and CDR2 SNEGSKA (reference sequence). This CDR3 comprises 13 residues. V gave up 5 bases and J gave up 5 bases; unmatched junction bases: 8. This chain's CDR3 is CSALTSDLHEQYF. The CDR3, as DNA: TGCAGTGCTTTGACTAGCGACCTCCACGAGCAGTACTTC.

The chain combines TRBV6-4 with TRBJ1-1; TRBD1 matches at 9 bases. With 10 bases clipped from V and 8 bases from J, the junction kept 17 bases outside the gene matches. CDR3 length equals 15 residues. Germline V gene sequence: CDR1 MRHNA, CDR2 SNTAGT. This CDR3 reads CATTSTGGEREEAFF. The CDR3, as DNA: TGTGCCACCACCTCCACAGGGGGCGAGAGAGAGGAAGCTTTCTTT.

This clonotype has ten or more counts. The J gene is TRBJ1-1, the V gene TRBV18; D is unresolved. The CDR3 is 16 residues long. Trimming shortened V by 3 bases and J by 2 bases, and 16 bases separated the two germline ends. CDR1 and CDR2 from the germline V gene are KGHSH and LQKENI. CDR3 in DNA: TGTGCCAGCTCACCCGAGGTAGGGATATTTAACACTGAAGCTTTCTTT. It translates to CASSPEVGIFNTEAFF.

This clonotype was seen repeatedly, ten times or more. This chain uses TRBV5-6 with TRBJ1-1; no clear D. V was pared by 0 bases and J by 4 bases, with 7 bases between. The CDR3 consists of 13 residues. Germline assignment: CDR1 SGHDT and CDR2 YYEEEE. The CDR3 spells CASSLGLGTEAFF. The CDR3 DNA is TGTGCCAGCAGCTTGGGGTTGGGCACTGAAGCTTTCTTT.

The V gene is TRBV4-1, the J gene TRBJ1-2; tentatively, D is TRBD1 (6 bases). Germline V gives CDR1 MGHRA, CDR2 YSYEKL. V was clipped by 6 bases and J by 5 bases, with 19 bases between them. This CDR3 comprises 15 residues. CDR3 sequence: CASRRLLDSYYGYTF. For the CDR3, the DNA is TGCGCCAGCAGGCGACTATTGGACAGTTATTATGGCTACACCTTC.

The chain has TRBV12-3 or TRBV12-4 and TRBJ1-1; D is unclear. Trimming cost V 0 bases and J 1 base, with 6 bases left between them. CDR3 length equals 14 residues. The CDR3 nucleotides read TGTGCCAGCAGTTTAGCGTTCGGGAACACTGAAGCTTTCTTT. Protein sequence: CASSLAFGNTEAFF.

This chain joins TRBV6-1 and TRBJ2-1, with D perhaps given as TRBD1 or TRBD2 (5 bases each). V lost 5 bases and J 13 bases, leaving 18 bases between the germline ends. The germline gives CDR1 MNHNS, CDR2 SASEGT. CDR3 size: 13 residues. This CDR3 reads CASSYPPGASQFF. The CDR3 coding sequence is TGTGCCAGCAGTTATCCCCCCGGGGCTTCACAGTTCTTC.

This clonotype was picked up many times. The chain has TRBV5-8 and TRBJ2-1; D uncertain. The ends were cut back, 3 bases at V and 8 bases at J, with 9 bases in the middle. Germline CDR1 SGHTS, CDR2 YDEGEE. CDR3 length: 12 residues. CDR3 sequence reads: CASSSGPYEQFF. CDR3 in DNA: TGTGCCAGCAGCTCAGGCCCCTATGAGCAGTTCTTC. Full variable domain (missing parts from reference TRBV5-8 and TRBJ2-1): EAGVTQSPTHLIKTRGQQATLRCSPISGHTSVYWYQQALGLGLQFLLWYDEGEERNRGNFPPRFSGRQFPNYSSELNVNALELEDSALYLCASSSGPYEQFFGPGTRLTVL.

The chain links TRBV20-1 to TRBJ1-2; no firm D call. This CDR3 region has 12 residues. Trimming took off 0 bases at V and 7 bases at J, with 9 bases between the two ends. The V gene's germline CDR1 is DFQATT and CDR2 SNEGSKA (reference sequence). CDR3 residues: CSAREDGVGYTF. The CDR3 bases are TGCAGTGCTAGAGAGGACGGTGTTGGCTACACCTTC.

The rearrangement links TRBV20-1 to TRBJ2-2; D perhaps matches TRBD2 (7 bases). Trimming left V 3 bases short and J 6 bases short, with 14 bases between. Germline assignment: CDR1 DFQATT and CDR2 SNEGSKA (reference sequence). The CDR3 sequence is 14 residues long. For the CDR3, the DNA is TGCAGTGCTAGGGCAGGGGCGGGGGCCGGGGAGCTGTTTTTT. Encoded protein: CSARAGAGAGELFF.

This clonotype appeared many times. This chain links TRBV5-4 with TRBJ2-2, with 14 bases matching TRBD2. The CDR3 is 17 amino acids. The V and J ends lost 4 bases and 0 bases, in that order; junction bases with no gene match: 2. The V gene's germline CDR1 is SGHNT and CDR2 YYREEE (reference sequence). DNA of the CDR3: TGTGCCAGCAGCAGGGGACTAGCGGGAGCGAACACCGGGGAGCTGTTTTTT. Its translation is CASSRGLAGANTGELFF.

This clonotype was recorded many times. The chain uses TRBV6-1 and TRBJ2-1, with TRBD2 matching 10 bases. This CDR3 is 16 amino acids long. J was trimmed by 4 bases and V by 2 bases; bases with no gene match: 5. Germline V lookup: CDR1 MNHNS, CDR2 SASEGT. The CDR3 is CASSENLAGVYNEQFF. As DNA, the CDR3 is TGTGCCAGCAGTGAAAACCTAGCGGGGGTTTACAATGAGCAGTTCTTC.

This clonotype has a count of ten or more. The V and J genes are TRBV27 and TRBJ2-7; 11 positions match TRBD2. This CDR3 region has 15 residues. Trimming cost V 3 bases and J 3 bases; bases outside gene matches: 4. Germline-derived CDR1 and CDR2 are MNHEY and SMNVEV (reference sequence). CDR3 loop: CASSFKTSGSYEQYF. CDR3 in DNA: TGTGCCAGCAGTTTTAAAACTAGCGGGAGCTACGAGCAGTACTTC.

Many counts were recorded for this clonotype. CDR3 sequence reads: CASSVSRANTEAFF. CDR3 in DNA: TGTGCCAGCAGTGTGAGCAGGGCCAACACTGAAGCTTTCTTT. The J gene is TRBJ1-1, the V gene TRBV2, with D perhaps matching TRBD1 (5 bases). From germline, CDR1 is SNHLY and CDR2 FYNNEI. This CDR3 comprises 14 residues. The V end was cut by 4 bases, the J end by 2 bases, with 11 bases between.

V and J are TRBV9 and TRBJ2-1; no clear D. V was shortened by 0 bases and J by 8 bases, with 12 bases between the two germline ends. The length of the CDR3 is 14 residues. Germline CDR1 reads SGDLS; CDR2 reads YYNGEE. This CDR3 reads CASSVDGLKDEQFF. For the CDR3, the DNA is TGTGCCAGCAGCGTAGATGGCCTAAAGGATGAGCAGTTCTTC.

The chain employs TRBV19 and TRBJ1-5, with D unresolved. This CDR3 has 15 amino acids. The germline V gene has CDR1 LNHDA and CDR2 SQIVND (reference sequence). The V and J ends lost 0 bases and 7 bases respectively, with 13 bases between them. CDR3 DNA: TGTGCCAGTAGTATAGATCTATGGGTTTCCCAGCCCCAGCATTTT. Encoded protein: CASSIDLWVSQPQHF.

In this sample, this clonotype turned up many times. J is TRBJ1-2 and V is TRBV28, with D uncertain. Germline V CDR1 and CDR2: MDHEN, SYDVKM. Deletions cut 5 bases from V and 0 bases from J, with 4 bases between. The CDR3 is 12 residues long. Written as DNA, the CDR3 is TGTGCCAGCAGTACAGCTAACTATGGCTACACCTTC. The encoded protein is CASSTANYGYTF.

This clonotype was counted only a few times. The chain employs TRBV19 and TRBJ2-2, with TRBD2 identical over 8 bases. Looked up from germline, CDR1 is LNHDA and CDR2 is SQIVND (reference sequence). V dropped 6 bases and J dropped 0; count of bases not matched to a gene: 6. The CDR3 length is 16 residues. The CDR3 region is CASRAGGSTNTGELFF. Here the CDR3 DNA reads TGTGCCAGTAGGGCGGGAGGCAGCACGAACACCGGGGAGCTGTTTTTT. Combining the CDR3 with reference TRBV19 and TRBJ2-2 gives the whole variable domain DGGITQSPKYLFRKEGQNVTLSCEQNLNHDAMYWYRQDPGQGLRLIYYSQIVNDFQKGDIAEGYSVSREKKESFPLTVTSAQKNPTAFYLCASRAGGSTNTGELFFGEGSRLTVL.

The chain couples TRBV7-9 to TRBJ2-5; D is uncertain. Trimming removed 1 base from V and 3 bases from J, with 9 bases in between. The CDR3 contains 14 residues. Germline V lookup: CDR1 SEHNR, CDR2 FQNEAQ (reference sequence). CDR3 loop: CASSLDGYEETQYF. In nucleotides, the CDR3 is TGTGCCAGCAGCTTAGATGGATACGAAGAGACCCAGTACTTC.

This clonotype was counted at least ten times. The chain couples TRBV28 to TRBJ2-7; possibly TRBD1 for D (5 bases). CDR1 and CDR2 (germline): MDHEN, SYDVKM. This CDR3 spans 17 amino acids. V was trimmed by 5 bases and J by 3 bases, leaving 23 bases between them. In nucleotides, the CDR3 is TGTGCCAGCAGTCCCGACAGCGAACATCCGTCCCTCTACGAGCAGTACTTC. As protein: CASSPDSEHPSLYEQYF.